The 16 T cell receptor beta chains in this list originate from one sample, sequenced in a study of shared clonotypes between healthy human individuals. The naive CD8 subset, CD45RO-negative cells positively selected for CCR7, excluded terminally differentiated effector memory CD45RA+ cells. Generated by immunoSEQ multiplex PCR, the TCRdb table keeps only in-frame clones and is missing some. The data hold around 600,000 clones, with around 96% observed a single time. Sequences were obtained from naive CD8+ T cells sorted from blood. All receptors derive from a woman in her twenties or thirties in good health.

The chain combines TRBV10-3 with TRBJ2-1; a weak D match, TRBD2 (5 bases). This CDR3 comprises 16 residues. Trimming pared 4 bases from V and 5 bases from J, leaving 18 bases between. Germline CDR1 and CDR2: ENHRY and SYGVKD. The CDR3 sequence: CAISARSGLAHNEQFF. CDR3 DNA sequence: TGTGCCATCAGTGCCCGGAGCGGCTTAGCACACAATGAGCAGTTCTTC.

This rearrangement joins TRBV7-9 to TRBJ1-5, with 7 positions matching TRBD1. After removal of 5 bases from V and 10 bases from J, the junction contained 11 bases not matched to a gene. Germline-derived CDR1 and CDR2 are SEHNR and FQNEAQ (reference sequence). CDR3 length equals 14 residues. In DNA form, the CDR3 reads TGTGCCAGCAGCCCCCCCGGGACAGTCAGCCCCCAGCATTTT. It encodes CASSPPGTVSPQHF.

The chain employs TRBV9 and TRBJ2-5; 7 positions agree with TRBD2. The V gene's germline CDR1 is SGDLS and CDR2 YYNGEE. This CDR3 has 16 residues. The junction had 14 bases not matched to a gene; V was cut back by 4 bases and J by 5 bases. Here the CDR3 DNA reads TGTGCCAGCAGCCCATCCTTTGGGGGGGTCGGGGAGACCCAGTACTTC. This sequence encodes CASSPSFGGVGETQYF.

The CDR3 sequence is CASSPGGDRGYEQYF. The CDR3 region has the DNA TGTGCCAGCAGCCCCGGGGGGGACAGGGGGTACGAGCAGTACTTC. The V and J genes are TRBV9 and TRBJ2-7, with 11 bases identical to TRBD1. Per the germline V gene, CDR1 is SGDLS and CDR2 is YYNGEE. The CDR3 length is 15 residues. Trimming removed 4 bases from V and 4 bases from J; junction bases left unmatched: 7.

This chain uses TRBV4-1 with TRBJ2-2; perhaps TRBD2 as D (5 bases). The germline gives CDR1 MGHRA, CDR2 YSYEKL. Trimming took off 1 base at V and 2 bases at J, with 11 bases between the two ends. This CDR3 spans 16 amino acids. CDR3 in DNA: TGCGCCAGCAGCCAAGTAGGCGGGCCCAACACCGGGGAGCTGTTTTTT. Translating it yields CASSQVGGPNTGELFF.

V gene TRBV15 combines with J gene TRBJ1-1; tentative D call: TRBD1 (5 bases). This CDR3 has 14 residues. Germline V CDR1 and CDR2: LNHNV, YYDKDF (reference sequence). V was trimmed by 3 bases and J by 4 bases, leaving 12 bases between them. This CDR3 reads CATSSRDSPTEAFF. CDR3 coding DNA: TGTGCCACCAGCAGTAGGGACTCCCCCACTGAAGCTTTCTTT. The full variable domain, with the rest looked up from reference TRBV15 and TRBJ1-1, is DAMVIQNPRYQVTQFGKPVTLSCSQTLNHNVMYWYQQKSSQAPKLLFHYYDKDFNNEADTPDNFQSRRPNTSFCFLDIRSPGLGDTAMYLCATSSRDSPTEAFFGQGTRLTVV.

The V call is TRBV9, the J call TRBJ1-2, with TRBD1 as a possible D gene (5 bases). The length of the CDR3 is 12 residues. V lost 3 bases and J 8 bases, leaving 11 bases between the germline ends. The germline V gene has CDR1 SGDLS and CDR2 YYNGEE. The CDR3 nucleotides read TGTGCCAGCAGCGACGGGGCTGGGGGCTACACCTTC. It translates to CASSDGAGGYTF.

This clone was found once. This same CDR3 is encoded by further DNA sequences in the sample. The chain links TRBV13 to TRBJ2-7, with unresolved D. The CDR3 runs to 13 residues. The V and J ends lost 1 base and 3 bases respectively, with 7 bases between them. CDR1 PRHDT and CDR2 FYEKMQ come from the germline V gene (reference sequence). The CDR3 region has the DNA TGTGCCAGCAGCTTAGCGGGCAGCTACGAGCAGTACTTC. Its protein product is CASSLAGSYEQYF. The variable domain in full, completed from reference TRBV13 and TRBJ2-7, reads AAGVIQSPRHLIKEKRETATLKCYPIPRHDTVYWYQQGPGQDPQFLISFYEKMQSDKGSIPDRFSAQQFSDYHSELNMSSLELGDSALYFCASSLAGSYEQYFGPGTRLTVT.

V is TRBV19 and J is TRBJ2-2; no definite D call. Germline-derived CDR1 and CDR2 are LNHDA and SQIVND (reference sequence). This CDR3 region has 14 residues. Trimming took off 6 bases at V and 6 bases at J, with 14 bases between the two ends. The CDR3 coding sequence is TGTGCCAGTAGCCCCCGCCCAGCCGCCGGGGAGCTGTTTTTT. Translation gives CASSPRPAAGELFF.

The chain couples TRBV6-6 to TRBJ2-2; D is perhaps TRBD1 (5 bases). Germline assignment: CDR1 MNHNY and CDR2 SVGAGI (reference sequence). V shed 6 bases and J shed 2 bases, with 13 bases lying between them. This CDR3 contains 15 residues. Here the CDR3 DNA reads TGTGCCAGCAGCATATGGACACCCAACACCGGGGAGCTGTTTTTT. Translation: CASSIWTPNTGELFF.

This rearrangement joins TRBV27 to TRBJ2-7, with TRBD2 matching over 7 bases. With V trimmed by 5 bases and J by 3 bases, 10 bases remained unmatched. Germline V CDR1 and CDR2: MNHEY, SMNVEV (reference sequence). This CDR3 spans 15 amino acids. CDR3: CASSPPSSGFYEQYF. CDR3 nucleotide sequence: TGTGCCAGCAGTCCCCCATCTAGCGGATTCTACGAGCAGTACTTC.

The chain is built from TRBV29-1 and TRBJ1-1; D may be TRBD1 (6 bases). Germline assignment: CDR1 SQVTM and CDR2 ANQGSEA. With 7 bases removed from V and 6 bases from J, the gap between germline ends came to 18 bases. The CDR3 loop spans 13 amino acids. CDR3 nucleotide sequence: TGCAGCGCACGGACAGCCAGAGGCTCTGAAGCTTTCTTT. Translating gives CSARTARGSEAFF.

The CDR3 loop reads CASSLGGTGSYEQYF. In DNA form, the CDR3 reads TGTGCCAGCAGCTTAGGAGGGACAGGGTCCTACGAGCAGTACTTC. The chain carries TRBV7-9 and TRBJ2-7; TRBD1 matches at 9 bases. V lost 1 base to trimming and J lost 1 base; unmatched junction nucleotides: 2. Germline CDR1 and CDR2: SEHNR and FQNEAQ (reference sequence). The CDR3 has 15 amino acids. The whole variable domain, filled in from reference TRBV7-9 and TRBJ2-7, reads DTGVSQNPRHKITKRGQNVTFRCDPISEHNRLYWYRQTLGQGPEFLTYFQNEAQLEKSRLLSDRFSAERPKGSFSTLEIQRTEQGDSAMYLCASSLGGTGSYEQYFGPGTRLTVT.

The chain employs TRBV29-1 and TRBJ2-4; unclear D gene. The CDR3 spans 13 residues. CDR1 is SQVTM and CDR2 is ANQGSEA in the germline V gene. The V end lost 5 bases, the J end lost 7 bases, and 15 bases lay between the germline ends. CDR3: CSVLVDGFNIQYF. In DNA form, the CDR3 reads TGCAGCGTTCTGGTAGACGGTTTCAACATTCAGTACTTC.

The genes are TRBV5-1 and TRBJ1-1; D is undetermined. CDR1 and CDR2 (germline): SGHRS, YFSETQ. This CDR3 region has 16 residues. The V end lost 0 bases, the J end lost 3 bases, and 15 bases lay between the germline ends. CDR3: CASSLGWVGSDTEAFF. The DNA of the CDR3 is TGCGCCAGCAGCTTGGGTTGGGTGGGGTCGGACACTGAAGCTTTCTTT.

The chain couples TRBV7-8 to TRBJ2-3; 12 nucleotides line up with TRBD2. Germline assignment: CDR1 SGHVS and CDR2 FQNEAQ. Unmatched junction bases numbered 7, after V lost 5 bases and J lost 4 bases. This CDR3 contains 16 residues. Written as DNA, the CDR3 is TGTGCCAGCAGCCCGGGACTAGCGGGCGCCTCAGATACGCAGTATTTT. The encoded protein is CASSPGLAGASDTQYF.